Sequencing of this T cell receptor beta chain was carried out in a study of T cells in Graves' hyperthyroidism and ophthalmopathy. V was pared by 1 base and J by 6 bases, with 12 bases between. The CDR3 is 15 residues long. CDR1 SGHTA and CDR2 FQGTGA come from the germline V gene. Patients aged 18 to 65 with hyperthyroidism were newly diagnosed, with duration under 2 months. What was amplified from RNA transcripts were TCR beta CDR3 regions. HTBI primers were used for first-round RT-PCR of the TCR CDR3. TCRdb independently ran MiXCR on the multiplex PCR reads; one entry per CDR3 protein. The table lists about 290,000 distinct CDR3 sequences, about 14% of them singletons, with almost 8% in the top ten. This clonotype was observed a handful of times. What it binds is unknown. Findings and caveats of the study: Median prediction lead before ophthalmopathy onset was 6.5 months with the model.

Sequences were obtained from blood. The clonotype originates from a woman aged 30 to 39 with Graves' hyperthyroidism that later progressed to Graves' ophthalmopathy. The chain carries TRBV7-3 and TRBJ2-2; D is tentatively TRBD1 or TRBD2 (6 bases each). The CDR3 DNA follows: TGTGCCAGCAGCTTAATGGGGGCTAGCGCCGGGGAGCTGTTTTTT. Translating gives CASSLMGASAGELFF. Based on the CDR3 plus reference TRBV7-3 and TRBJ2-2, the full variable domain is GAGVSQTPSNKVTEKGKYVELRCDPISGHTALYWYRQSLGQGPEFLIYFQGTGAADDSGLPNDRFFAVRPEGSVSTLKIQRTERGDSAVYLCASSLMGASAGELFFGEGSRLTVL.